The clone carrying this T cell receptor (beta chain) has just a few counts. This table comes from immunoSEQ multiplex PCR, and its TCRdb copy is limited to in-frame clones, with some not included. The repertoire holds about 140,000 clones, with 84% as singletons. Seattle enrolled patients during active infection and tracked them longitudinally. This sample stems from a study of blood T cell repertoires in COVID-19. Study in general: The analysed material was cDNA or gDNA that came from T cells, B-cell-depleted T cells, or PBMCs.

V dropped 5 bases and J dropped 5; count of bases not matched to a gene: 6. Germline V gene sequence: CDR1 SEHNR, CDR2 FQNEAQ (reference sequence). The CDR3 sequence is 14 residues long. The sample consisted of peripheral blood. The receptor's source is a man younger than 40 with COVID-19, enrolled during active disease. V and J are TRBV7-9 and TRBJ1-5, with TRBD1 matching over 7 bases. The CDR3 reads CASSLQGSDQPQHF. The CDR3, as DNA: TGTGCCAGCAGCCTACAGGGGTCGGATCAGCCCCAGCATTTT.